This T cell receptor beta chain came from a study of blood T cell repertoires in COVID-19. Overall study: COVID-19 samples, acute and convalescent, were from the United States, Italy and Spain. Sample material is recorded as cDNA or gDNA derived from T cells, B-cell-depleted T cells, or PBMCs.

Original processing methods: Estimation of nucleated cell counts relied on the amplification of reference gene primers. Profiling relied on immunoSEQ multiplex PCR, and the TCRdb table lists in-frame clones only, not all of them. The DNA was the basis for D and trimming; V, J and clone size are from that table. Of some 240,000 clones listed, around 83% are singletons. CDR1 is SNHLY, CDR2 FYNNEI, per germline. V lost 4 bases and J lost 3; bases outside the gene matches: 3. The CDR3 length is 15 residues. This clonotype was sampled from a woman aged 40 to 50 who had recovered from COVID-19. The specimen sequenced was peripheral blood. V usage is TRBV2 and J usage is TRBJ2-2, with 9 bases lining up with TRBD1. This chain's CDR3 is CASSGQGEDTGELFF. CDR3 nucleotide sequence: TGTGCCAGCAGTGGACAGGGGGAAGACACCGGGGAGCTGTTTTTT.